The 16 T cell receptor beta chains given below trace back to one sample, sequenced in a study of blood T cell repertoires in COVID-19 (dated by TCRdb to the early 2020s). Library preparation used the immunoSEQ multiplex PCR assay. What TCRdb holds here is the immuneACCESS table cut down to in-frame rearrangements. Part of the clones is not present; checked against another copy, under half of the missing clones reflect an unresolved V gene, and the others are unexplained. The sample includes around 200,000 clones, with 80% to 90% observed a single time. The ten largest clonotypes hold more than 20% of the sample. Sequencing was done on a sample of peripheral blood. All receptors come from a man between 65 and 85 years old with active or convalescent COVID-19.

This sequence joins TRBV9 and TRBJ1-4, with D perhaps TRBD1 (5 bases). Trimming removed 1 base from V and 8 bases from J, with 12 bases in between. In germline, CDR1 is SGDLS, CDR2 YYNGEE. The CDR3 spans 14 residues. The CDR3 protein is CASSVYGAREKLFF. CDR3 sequence (DNA): TGTGCCAGCAGCGTATATGGGGCTCGCGAAAAACTGTTTTTT.

The chain combines TRBV28 with TRBJ1-1, with 8 nucleotides matching TRBD1. V trimming: 7 bases; J trimming: 5 bases; junction bases outside the gene matches: 12. The CDR3 is 15 residues long. Germline-derived CDR1 and CDR2 are MDHEN and SYDVKM. The CDR3 nucleotides are TGTGCCAGCACCCGCCCCCGCAGGGGGCGGACTGAAGCTTTCTTT. Translating it yields CASTRPRRGRTEAFF.

Only one count was recorded for this clone. The rearrangement uses TRBV6-5 and TRBJ1-6; D is perhaps TRBD1 (6 bases). Germline V gives CDR1 MNHEY, CDR2 SVGAGI. The ends were cut back, 5 bases at V and 8 bases at J, with 13 bases in the middle. CDR3 length: 14 residues. The CDR3 sequence is CASSLQGWDSPLHF. The CDR3 DNA sequence: TGTGCCAGCAGTCTCCAGGGGTGGGATTCACCCCTCCACTTT.

The rearrangement uses TRBV11-3 and TRBJ1-1; 7 nucleotides line up with TRBD1. Germline V gives CDR1 SGHNT, CDR2 YENEEA. After removal of 5 bases from V and 2 bases from J, the junction contained 5 bases not matched to a gene. This CDR3 comprises 14 residues. The CDR3 sequence: CASSRDRLNTEAFF. CDR3 sequence (DNA): TGTGCCAGCAGCCGGGACAGATTAAACACTGAAGCTTTCTTT.

The rearrangement uses TRBV7-7 and TRBJ2-2; possibly TRBD2 for D (5 bases). The CDR3 extends over 17 amino acids. Trimming pared 3 bases from V and 1 base from J, leaving 15 bases between. Germline-derived CDR1 and CDR2 are SSHAT and FNYEAQ (reference sequence). The CDR3 protein is CASSFSISAGNTGELFF. CDR3 in DNA: TGTGCCAGCAGCTTTTCAATCTCTGCGGGGAACACCGGGGAGCTGTTTTTT. The whole variable domain, remainder taken from reference TRBV7-7 and TRBJ2-2, is GAGVSQSPRYKVTKRGQDVTLRCDPISSHATLYWYQQALGQGPEFLTYFNYEAQPDKSGLPSDRFSAERPEGSISTLTIQRTEQRDSAMYRCASSFSISAGNTGELFFGEGSRLTVL.

The V and J genes are TRBV30 and TRBJ2-3; 8 bases are a match to TRBD2. Trimming cost V 2 bases and J 2 bases; bases outside gene matches: 9. This CDR3 spans 16 amino acids. The germline V gene has CDR1 GTSNPN and CDR2 SVGIG (reference sequence). CDR3 residues: CAWSHKTSDYTDTQYF. CDR3 sequence (DNA): TGTGCCTGGAGTCACAAGACTAGCGATTACACAGATACGCAGTATTTT.

This chain joins TRBV7-2 and TRBJ2-7; D not resolved. The V gene's germline CDR1 is SGHTA and CDR2 FQGNSA. Trimming removed 5 bases at V and 3 bases at J, with 17 bases between. CDR3 length: 15 amino acids. CDR3 coding DNA: TGTGCCAGCAGCCTGAGGCGAGAAATGGGCTACGAGCAGTACTTC. The encoded protein is CASSLRREMGYEQYF.

The chain links TRBV7-9 to TRBJ2-1, with 7 positions matching TRBD1. V shed 5 bases and J 5 bases; nucleotides not matched to a gene: 9. The CDR3 length is 15 residues. The germline gives CDR1 SEHNR, CDR2 FQNEAQ (reference sequence). CDR3 bases: TGTGCCAGCAGCCCAAGAGGGACAGAGAACAATGAGCAGTTCTTC. It encodes CASSPRGTENNEQFF. The entire variable domain, with the rest obtained from reference TRBV7-9 and TRBJ2-1, is as follows: DTGVSQNPRHKITKRGQNVTFRCDPISEHNRLYWYRQTLGQGPEFLTYFQNEAQLEKSRLLSDRFSAERPKGSFSTLEIQRTEQGDSAMYLCASSPRGTENNEQFFGPGTRLTVL.

The rearrangement joins TRBV24-1 to TRBJ2-2; D uncertain. The V end lost 4 bases, the J end lost 3 bases, and 8 bases lay between the germline ends. Germline V gene data show CDR1 as KGHDR and CDR2 as SFDVKD. There are 14 residues in the CDR3. The CDR3: CATSDQEYTGELFF. In nucleotides, the CDR3 is TGTGCCACCAGTGACCAAGAGTACACCGGGGAGCTGTTTTTT.

This chain joins TRBV29-1 and TRBJ2-3; tentative D call: TRBD2 (6 bases). Germline V gene data show CDR1 as SQVTM and CDR2 as ANQGSEA. V was pared by 4 bases and J by 7 bases, with 21 bases between. This CDR3 region has 15 residues. The CDR3 sequence is CSVGFGTSLVHTQYF. DNA for the CDR3: TGCAGCGTTGGTTTCGGGACTTCTCTCGTTCATACGCAGTATTTT.

The V and J genes are TRBV4-3 and TRBJ1-4; the D is unclear. The CDR3 has 14 amino acids. V lost 4 bases and J 3 bases, leaving 9 bases between the germline ends. The germline CDR1 and CDR2 sequences are LGHNA and YSLEER. CDR3 protein: CASSLEAPNEKLFF. The CDR3 nucleotides are TGCGCCAGCAGCCTCGAGGCACCTAATGAAAAACTGTTTTTT.

This rearrangement joins TRBV3-1 (or the pseudogene TRBV3-2) to TRBJ1-2; possibly TRBD1 for D (5 bases). Germline V gene lookup returns CDR1 LGHDT and CDR2 YNNKEL (reference sequence). CDR3 length equals 15 residues. Trimming stripped 5 bases from V and 6 bases from J, with 19 bases between. CDR3 nucleotides: TGTGCCAGCAGCTTACGACAGAAGCAACAAGATGGCTACACCTTC. Protein: CASSLRQKQQDGYTF.

This chain uses TRBV5-1 with TRBJ1-2; TRBD1 aligns across 8 bases. The CDR3 extends over 15 amino acids. Trimming at V came to 2 bases and at J to 4 bases, leaving 7 bases not matched to a gene. Germline CDR1 reads SGHRS; CDR2 reads YFSETQ. The CDR3 spells CASSLSGQGAYGYTF. The CDR3 bases are TGCGCCAGCAGCTTAAGCGGACAGGGAGCCTATGGCTACACCTTC.

The J gene is TRBJ1-5, the V gene TRBV19, with D possibly being TRBD1 (6 bases). The ends were cut back, 4 bases at V and 3 bases at J, with 13 bases in the middle. Germline CDR1 is LNHDA and CDR2 is SQIVND (reference sequence). The CDR3 loop spans 15 amino acids. This chain's CDR3 is CASSTLDRYNQPQHF. For the CDR3, the DNA is TGTGCCAGTAGTACCCTCGACAGGTACAATCAGCCCCAGCATTTT.

The V and J genes are TRBV7-9 and TRBJ1-1; D unresolved. V lost 1 base to trimming and J lost 3 bases, with 6 bases between them. The germline V gene has CDR1 SEHNR and CDR2 FQNEAQ (reference sequence). The CDR3 totals 13 residues. CDR3 sequence reads: CASSLVEHTEAFF. As DNA, the CDR3 is TGTGCCAGCAGCTTAGTTGAGCACACTGAAGCTTTCTTT.

J is TRBJ2-1 and V is TRBV24-1, with a tentative D call TRBD1 (5 bases). Trimming removed 3 bases from V and 6 bases from J, with 14 bases in between. The CDR3 sequence is 15 residues long. In germline, CDR1 is KGHDR, CDR2 SFDVKD. The DNA of the CDR3 is TGTGCCACCAGTGATGATCAGGGTTGGGGCAATGAGCAGTTCTTC. Amino acids: CATSDDQGWGNEQFF.